This TCR beta chain was found in a study of response to subunit inactivated influenza vaccine. Trimming took 2 bases from V and 2 from J; bases not matched to a gene: 0. The CDR3 sequence is 13 residues long. CDR1 DFQATT and CDR2 SNEGSKA come from the germline V gene (reference sequence). TCRdb reanalysed the RT-PCR reads using MiXCR and keeps one entry per CDR3 protein. The data contain some 550,000 distinct CDR3 sequences, approximately 20% of them singletons. The sample also formed part of further work on T cells expressing NK-cell markers. Turning to that study: Making the TCR beta cDNA relied on 5'RACE template switching with UMIs. Restriction of sorting to alpha-beta TCR T cells was accomplished in several experiments using an anti-gamma-delta TCR antibody. Roughly six donors showed dominant NKG2C+ clonotypes comprising about 1.0-8% of their CD8+ T cells. Whether expanded NKG2C+ T cell clones recognized HCMV stayed uncertain.

This clonotype was obtained from a man aged 45-65 years who received an inactivated influenza vaccine. Specimen: CD4+ T cells sorted from PBMCs, collected 11 to 12 days after vaccination. This chain joins TRBV20-1 and TRBJ2-1; 7 nucleotides align to TRBD2. The CDR3 here is CSARRGAYNEQFF. CDR3 nucleotides: TGCAGTGCTAGACGGGGGGCCTACAATGAGCAGTTCTTC.